Listed here are 31 T cell receptor beta chains from one sample, sequenced in a study of cytomegalovirus exposure and HLA in healthy donors. A multiplex PCR was run with 60 Vbeta primers and 13 Jbeta primers. Only in-frame clones appear in the TCRdb table, and some are missing; sequencing was by immunoSEQ multiplex PCR. The table for this sample gives 100,000 to 150,000 clones. Material: PBMCs. All receptors derive from a young man in good health and CMV-seronegative.

This chain connects TRBV30 to TRBJ1-2, with D possibly being TRBD1 (6 bases). The V end was cut by 3 bases, the J end by 3 bases, with 14 bases between. The CDR3 sequence is 14 residues long. Germline V gene lookup returns CDR1 GTSNPN and CDR2 SVGIG (reference sequence). This chain's CDR3 is CAWSPSGVDYGYTF. DNA for the CDR3: TGTGCCTGGAGCCCCTCAGGGGTGGACTATGGCTACACCTTC.

The rearrangement links TRBV7-8 to TRBJ1-1, with TRBD1 as a possible D gene (5 bases). This CDR3 contains 15 residues. The germline V and J ends were trimmed by 5 bases and 3 bases, with 16 bases remaining between them. Germline V lookup: CDR1 SGHVS, CDR2 FQNEAQ. DNA of the CDR3: TGTGCCAGCAGCCGGATGGGGGAGGGGTACACTGAAGCTTTCTTT. It translates to CASSRMGEGYTEAFF.

The CDR3 region is CASSLSGGVNTGELFF. CDR3 DNA: TGTGCCAGCAGTTTATCTGGGGGCGTGAACACCGGGGAGCTGTTTTTT. The genes are TRBV27 and TRBJ2-2; weak D call: TRBD1 (6 bases). V was trimmed by 0 bases and J by 1 base, leaving 9 bases between them. There are 16 residues in the CDR3. The germline V gene has CDR1 MNHEY and CDR2 SMNVEV (reference sequence).

The chain combines TRBV5-4 with TRBJ2-3; no clear D. Per germline, CDR1 SGHNT and CDR2 YYREEE (reference sequence). The length of the CDR3 is 15 residues. Trimming took 4 bases from V and 0 from J, leaving 12 bases between them. In nucleotides, the CDR3 is TGTGCCAGCAGCGGGTGGGCGCCAAGCACAGATACGCAGTATTTT. Its translation: CASSGWAPSTDTQYF.

The V gene is TRBV6-5, the J gene TRBJ1-1; 9 nucleotides agree with TRBD1. The CDR3 is made up of 14 amino acids. The V segment lost 6 bases and the J segment 3 bases; nucleotides outside the gene matches: 5. The germline gives CDR1 MNHEY, CDR2 SVGAGI. CDR3 protein: CASRYRGRDTEAFF. Written as DNA, the CDR3 is TGTGCCAGCAGGTACAGGGGGCGCGACACTGAAGCTTTCTTT.

V is TRBV19 and J is TRBJ2-7; 8 positions match TRBD1. Germline V CDR1 and CDR2: LNHDA, SQIVND (reference sequence). This CDR3 contains 15 residues. With V trimmed by 5 bases and J by 2 bases, 8 bases remained unmatched. CDR3 sequence reads: CASSGDGTGAYEQYF. The CDR3 DNA is TGTGCCAGTAGTGGGGATGGGACAGGAGCCTACGAGCAGTACTTC.

The chain combines TRBV27 with TRBJ2-2; 7 nucleotides align to TRBD1. Trimming cost V 3 bases and J 4 bases; bases outside gene matches: 2. From germline, CDR1 is MNHEY and CDR2 SMNVEV (reference sequence). This CDR3 has 14 residues. CDR3 in DNA: TGTGCCAGCAGTTTGGGACAGTCCACCGGGGAGCTGTTTTTT. This encodes CASSLGQSTGELFF.

This chain joins TRBV28 and TRBJ1-1; 7 bases are shared with TRBD1. This CDR3 is built from 15 residues. The trim removed 1 base at V and 1 base at J, leaving 3 bases unmatched. CDR1 MDHEN and CDR2 SYDVKM come from the germline V gene. The chain's CDR3 is CASSLYAGGNTEAFF. In nucleotides, the CDR3 is TGTGCCAGCAGTTTATATGCAGGGGGGAACACTGAAGCTTTCTTT.

The genes are TRBV9 and TRBJ1-3; D remains unclear. This CDR3 has 15 residues. The germline V gene encodes CDR1 SGDLS and CDR2 YYNGEE. V was pared by 6 bases and J by 0 bases, with 13 bases between. The CDR3 DNA sequence: TGTGCCAGCACCACCGGACGGGGCTCTGGAAACACCATATATTTT. Translated, it gives CASTTGRGSGNTIYF.

The chain is built from TRBV6-1 and TRBJ1-5; the D gene is possibly TRBD1 (5 bases). This CDR3 region has 16 residues. The germline V and J ends were trimmed by 2 bases and 5 bases, with 16 bases remaining between them. Germline V gene sequence: CDR1 MNHNS, CDR2 SASEGT. The CDR3 DNA reads TGTGCCAGCAGTGAAAATAGACAGAGGTTGGATCAGCCCCAGCATTTT. This codes for CASSENRQRLDQPQHF.

The chain uses TRBV5-3 and TRBJ2-2, with a weak D call TRBD1 (6 bases). TRBV5-3 falls under the ORF class, with uncertain function. V was shortened by 2 bases and J by 0 bases, with 14 bases between the two germline ends. CDR3 size: 17 residues. The CDR3 DNA follows: TGTGCCAGAAGCTTCCTGGGACATACCCCGAACACCGGGGAGCTGTTTTTT. This encodes CARSFLGHTPNTGELFF.

The CDR3 here is CSVEVSNYEQYF. CDR3 nucleotide sequence: TGCAGCGTTGAGGTCAGTAACTACGAGCAGTACTTC. This chain uses TRBV29-1 with TRBJ2-7; no clear D gene. The length of the CDR3 is 12 residues. The ends were cut back, 3 bases at V and 3 bases at J, with 9 bases in the middle. The V gene's germline CDR1 is SQVTM and CDR2 ANQGSEA.

The chain joins TRBV11-1 to TRBJ2-7; no definite D call. In germline, CDR1 is SGHAT, CDR2 FQDESV (reference sequence). V lost 1 base and J lost 2, with 12 bases in between. The CDR3 length is 15 residues. CDR3 sequence: CASSLGLSLAYEQYF. As DNA, the CDR3 is TGTGCCAGCAGCTTAGGTCTTAGCTTAGCCTACGAGCAGTACTTC.

This rearrangement joins TRBV4-3 to TRBJ2-5; D call uncertain. From germline, CDR1 is LGHNA and CDR2 YSLEER. CDR3 size: 14 residues. V lost 0 bases and J 4 bases, leaving 9 bases between the germline ends. The CDR3 DNA sequence: TGCGCCAGCAGCCAAGATTATATGGCAGAGACCCAGTACTTC. Amino acids: CASSQDYMAETQYF.

The V and J genes are TRBV6-5 and TRBJ2-7, with D unresolved. The CDR3 runs to 11 residues. Trimming shortened V by 3 bases and J by 5 bases, and 5 bases separated the two germline ends. The germline V gene encodes CDR1 MNHEY and CDR2 SVGAGI. For the CDR3, the DNA is TGTGCCAGCAGTTATTTCAACGAGCAGTACTTC. It codes for CASSYFNEQYF.

V and J are TRBV7-2 and TRBJ2-7, with D possibly TRBD2 on 5 matching bases. Germline V gene sequence: CDR1 SGHTA, CDR2 FQGNSA. Trimming pared 3 bases from V and 3 bases from J, leaving 15 bases between. This CDR3 has 15 residues. The CDR3 sequence is CASSFGGGPFYEQYF. The CDR3 DNA follows: TGTGCCAGCAGCTTCGGAGGCGGCCCTTTCTACGAGCAGTACTTC.

The J gene is TRBJ2-1, the V gene TRBV11-2; D is undetermined. In germline, CDR1 is SGHAT, CDR2 FQNNGV. Trimming left V 5 bases short and J 1 base short, with 9 bases between. The CDR3 runs 14 residues. CDR3 nucleotides: TGTGCCAGCAGCCCATTCGGGTCCTACAATGAGCAGTTCTTC. This gives the protein CASSPFGSYNEQFF.

The rearrangement links TRBV7-3 to TRBJ2-2; D remains ambiguous. Germline V lookup: CDR1 SGHTA, CDR2 FQGTGA. The CDR3 is 12 amino acids. The V and J ends lost 5 bases and 2 bases respectively, with 3 bases between them. For the CDR3, the DNA is TGTGCCAGCAGCGTAAACACCGGGGAGCTGTTTTTT. Translation: CASSVNTGELFF.

The chain combines TRBV15 with TRBJ1-5, with D hard to call. Germline V gene sequence: CDR1 LNHNV, CDR2 YYDKDF (reference sequence). The V end lost 0 bases, the J end lost 5 bases, and 17 bases lay between the germline ends. The length of the CDR3 is 17 residues. CDR3 nucleotides: TGTGCCACCAGCAGAGATCATCTATACGGGAAATATCAGCCCCAGCATTTT. This codes for CATSRDHLYGKYQPQHF. Supplemented by reference TRBV15 and TRBJ1-5, the full variable domain reads DAMVIQNPRYQVTQFGKPVTLSCSQTLNHNVMYWYQQKSSQAPKLLFHYYDKDFNNEADTPDNFQSRRPNTSFCFLDIRSPGLGDTAMYLCATSRDHLYGKYQPQHFGDGTRLSIL.

The CDR3, as DNA: TGTGCCTGGAGTCCCGGACTGGCGGATACGCAGTATTTT. This gives the protein CAWSPGLADTQYF. This chain connects TRBV30 to TRBJ2-3; D possibly corresponds to TRBD2 (5 bases). V was clipped by 2 bases and J by 6 bases, with 12 bases between them. The CDR3 has 13 residues. Germline CDR1 GTSNPN, CDR2 SVGIG (reference sequence).

The gene calls are TRBV2 and TRBJ2-7; no clear D gene. Trimming cost V 6 bases and J 9 bases, with 12 bases left between them. CDR3 length: 11 amino acids. CDR1 and CDR2 from the germline V gene are SNHLY and FYNNEI. The CDR3 DNA is TGTGCCAGCAGCGAGACACTGGGGCAGTACTTC. Protein sequence: CASSETLGQYF.

The rearrangement joins TRBV10-3 to TRBJ2-1, with D maybe TRBD2 (5 bases). Per germline, CDR1 ENHRY and CDR2 SYGVKD. The V end was cut by 6 bases, the J end by 9 bases, with 12 bases between. The CDR3 covers 12 residues. CDR3 sequence (DNA): TGTGCCATCAGCCCAACGAGGGTTGAGCAGTTCTTC. Its translation is CAISPTRVEQFF.

This chain joins TRBV6-5 and TRBJ2-2; TRBD1 matches at 9 bases. Germline assignment: CDR1 MNHEY and CDR2 SVGAGI. The CDR3 is 15 residues long. The trim removed 7 bases at V and 4 bases at J, leaving 7 bases unmatched. The CDR3 DNA reads as TGTGCCAGCAAGACGGGACAGGGTGGCACCGGGGAGCTGTTTTTT. Translation gives CASKTGQGGTGELFF.

The chain combines TRBV28 with TRBJ2-5; the match to TRBD1 covers 8 bases. The germline V gene has CDR1 MDHEN and CDR2 SYDVKM. The CDR3 has 16 residues. Trimming removed 6 bases from V and 2 bases from J; junction bases left unmatched: 11. The CDR3 here is CASRMGTGTLQETQYF. CDR3 bases: TGTGCCAGCAGAATGGGGACAGGCACCCTTCAAGAGACCCAGTACTTC.

J is TRBJ2-7 and V is TRBV11-1; TRBD1 aligns across 8 bases. This CDR3 is built from 15 residues. The germline V gene encodes CDR1 SGHAT and CDR2 FQDESV (reference sequence). Trimming cost V 6 bases and J 1 base; bases outside gene matches: 8. The DNA for the CDR3 is TGTGCCAGCAGTGCCAGAGGGACAGGTTCCTACGAGCAGTACTTC. Translation gives CASSARGTGSYEQYF. Full variable domain (outside the CDR3, taken from reference TRBV11-1 and TRBJ2-7): EAEVAQSPRYKITEKSQAVAFWCDPISGHATLYWYRQILGQGPELLVQFQDESVVDDSQLPKDRFSAERLKGVDSTLKIQPAELGDSAMYLCASSARGTGSYEQYFGPGTRLTVT.

The V gene is TRBV28, the J gene TRBJ2-7, with 8 bases identical to TRBD1. J was trimmed by 0 bases and V by 7 bases; bases with no gene match: 5. CDR1 and CDR2 from the germline V gene are MDHEN and SYDVKM. The CDR3 has 14 residues. The CDR3 reads CASTTGDSSYEQYF. CDR3 DNA sequence: TGTGCCAGCACGACAGGGGATAGCTCCTACGAGCAGTACTTC.

The V call is TRBV5-4, the J call TRBJ2-1, with TRBD2 matching over 7 bases. The CDR3 is made up of 16 amino acids. Trimming took 7 bases from V and 2 from J; bases not matched to a gene: 12. Germline V lookup: CDR1 SGHNT, CDR2 YYREEE (reference sequence). In DNA form, the CDR3 reads TGTGCCAGCGGCCTAGCGGAATACCCCACCTACAATGAGCAGTTCTTC. Residues: CASGLAEYPTYNEQFF.

The J gene is TRBJ1-5, the V gene TRBV5-5; no clear D. With 0 bases removed from V and 6 bases from J, the gap between germline ends came to 10 bases. This CDR3 comprises 14 residues. CDR1 is SGHKS, CDR2 YYEKEE, per germline (reference sequence). As DNA, the CDR3 is TGTGCCAGCAGCTTGGCCGCCGGGAGTCAGCCCCAGCATTTT. Its translation: CASSLAAGSQPQHF.

The chain uses TRBV11-1 and TRBJ1-3; D is uncertain. Germline V gene lookup returns CDR1 SGHAT and CDR2 FQDESV (reference sequence). Trimming stripped 5 bases from V and 3 bases from J, with 20 bases between. The CDR3 is 17 residues long. For the CDR3, the DNA is TGTGCCAGCAGCGCAGCGGTGGCGGTAAAGGATGGAAACACCATATATTTT. This sequence encodes CASSAAVAVKDGNTIYF.

This rearrangement joins TRBV9 to TRBJ2-2; D ambiguous. CDR3 length equals 15 residues. Per the germline V gene, CDR1 is SGDLS and CDR2 is YYNGEE. V was cut by 2 bases and J by 5 bases, with 13 bases left in between. CDR3 sequence (DNA): TGTGCCAGCAGCGTGGCGGCAGCACAAACCGGGGAGCTGTTTTTT. It encodes CASSVAAAQTGELFF.

The chain recombines TRBV9 with TRBJ1-5; no clear D gene. The germline V gene has CDR1 SGDLS and CDR2 YYNGEE. This CDR3 is built from 14 residues. With 4 bases removed from V and 2 bases from J, the gap between germline ends came to 10 bases. The CDR3 DNA reads TGTGCCAGCAGCCCCTCCGGTGGCAATCAGCCCCAGCATTTT. This translates into CASSPSGGNQPQHF. Full variable domain (missing parts from reference TRBV9 and TRBJ1-5): DSGVTQTPKHLITATGQRVTLRCSPRSGDLSVYWYQQSLDQGLQFLIQYYNGEERAKGNILERFSAQQFPDLHSELNLSSLELGDSALYFCASSPSGGNQPQHFGDGTRLSIL.